The present T cell receptor (beta chain) was sequenced within a study of spatial heterogeneity in lung cancer. Ten or more counts support this clonotype. Its target is unknown. Whole-study findings and limits: One measure, the expanded intratumoral alpha and beta TCR count, tracked tumor mutation counts.

Time point meaning: sample taken at primary tumor resection. The CDR3 is 13 amino acids. J gave up 4 bases and V 3 bases, and 0 bases lay outside the gene matches. CDR1 is SQVTM, CDR2 ANQGSEA, per germline. TCRdb re-derived calls from the 5' RACE reads in MiXCR, one entry per CDR3 protein. This sample carries fewer than 11,000 distinct CDR3 sequences, 9% to 15% of them seen once, and the ten largest clones take 10% to 13%. The chain recombines TRBV29-1 with TRBJ2-3; the match to TRBD2 covers 11 bases. The sequenced sample was lung tumor tissue, obtained at surgery. This TCR derives from a male donor with early-stage non-small cell lung cancer. The CDR3 DNA sequence: TGCAGCGTTGAGACTAGCGGGGCAGATACGCAGTATTTT. Its translation is CSVETSGADTQYF.